The 30 T cell receptor beta chains reported below all come from one sample, sequenced in a study of control samples from healthy donors and cancer patients. Sequenced by immunoSEQ multiplex PCR; TCRdb stores in-frame clones only, minus some. The sample holds about 110,000 clones; just over 90% are singletons and the top ten take 4% to 4.5%. Sequencing was done on a sample of blood. Source of these receptors: a human donor in good health. The donor label of this sample is uncertain.

This clone is a singleton in its sample. The chain is built from TRBV6-2 or TRBV6-3 and TRBJ2-4; D may be TRBD2 (7 bases). CDR3 size: 15 residues. V lost 0 bases and J lost 3, with 9 bases in between. Per germline, CDR1 MNHEY and CDR2 SVGEGT. The CDR3 sequence is CASSYSRGGKNIQYF. CDR3 nucleotides: TGTGCCAGCAGTTACTCGAGGGGGGGCAAAAACATTCAGTACTTC.

The J gene is TRBJ1-4, the V gene TRBV7-8, with D possibly being TRBD1 (5 bases). The germline V gene has CDR1 SGHVS and CDR2 FQNEAQ. V was clipped by 4 bases and J by 0 bases, with 9 bases between them. There are 15 residues in the CDR3. The CDR3 nucleotides read TGTGCCAGCAGCTCTCAGGGCGCAACTAATGAAAAACTGTTTTTT. It is translated as CASSSQGATNEKLFF.

The V and J genes are TRBV19 and TRBJ2-4; no definite D call. Trimming cost V 3 bases and J 10 bases, with 10 bases left between them. The CDR3 has 12 residues. Germline V CDR1 and CDR2: LNHDA, SQIVND (reference sequence). CDR3 DNA: TGTGCCAGTAGTATTCAGAAGGAGATTCAGTACTTC. This codes for CASSIQKEIQYF.

The rearrangement uses TRBV4-1 and TRBJ1-2; a possible D gene is TRBD1 (6 bases). Trimming pared 6 bases from V and 6 bases from J, leaving 17 bases between. The germline CDR1 and CDR2 sequences are MGHRA and YSYEKL. The CDR3 consists of 14 residues. The CDR3 is CASRPSGVSHGYTF. CDR3 DNA sequence: TGCGCCAGCAGACCTTCAGGGGTGTCGCATGGCTACACCTTC.

The chain uses TRBV19 and TRBJ2-3, with D possibly matching TRBD1 (6 bases). CDR1 is LNHDA and CDR2 is SQIVND in the germline V gene (reference sequence). CDR3 length equals 14 residues. The V end was cut by 5 bases, the J end by 0 bases, with 9 bases between. As DNA, the CDR3 is TGTGCCAGTAGTCCGGGACACAGCACAGATACGCAGTATTTT. Amino acids: CASSPGHSTDTQYF. Based on the CDR3 plus reference TRBV19 and TRBJ2-3, the full variable domain is DGGITQSPKYLFRKEGQNVTLSCEQNLNHDAMYWYRQDPGQGLRLIYYSQIVNDFQKGDIAEGYSVSREKKESFPLTVTSAQKNPTAFYLCASSPGHSTDTQYFGPGTRLTVL.

This chain links TRBV10-3 with TRBJ1-6; D gene uncertain. The length of the CDR3 is 15 residues. Germline CDR1 reads ENHRY; CDR2 reads SYGVKD. The V end was cut by 0 bases, the J end by 10 bases, with 13 bases between. CDR3: CAISESLAQESPLHF. CDR3 bases: TGTGCCATCAGTGAGTCGCTGGCTCAGGAGTCACCCCTCCACTTT.

This clone was seen just once. The CDR3 here is CARSLMLTPGIEKLFF. The CDR3 DNA sequence: TGTGCCAGAAGCTTGATGCTAACACCCGGGATCGAAAAACTGTTTTTT. This chain links TRBV5-3 with TRBJ1-4, with D uncertain. TRBV5-3 is annotated as an ORF whose role is uncertain. The CDR3 is 16 amino acids. The germline V and J ends were trimmed by 1 base and 8 bases, with 18 bases remaining between them.

This sequence joins TRBV6-5 and TRBJ1-5; D gene uncertain. The germline V gene has CDR1 MNHEY and CDR2 SVGAGI. Between the trimmed V and J ends, which lost 7 bases and 3 bases, there was a span of 10 bases. This CDR3 comprises 13 residues. The CDR3 loop is CASMETDNQPQHF. As DNA, the CDR3 is TGTGCCAGCATGGAGACGGACAATCAGCCCCAGCATTTT.

The chain employs TRBV9 and TRBJ1-4; 10 bases fit TRBD1. Unmatched junction bases numbered 13, after V lost 4 bases and J lost 4 bases. This CDR3 has 18 residues. Germline CDR1 and CDR2: SGDLS and YYNGEE. The CDR3 loop is CASSPHLGTGDFNEKLFF. The CDR3 bases are TGTGCCAGCAGCCCCCACCTGGGGACAGGGGACTTTAATGAAAAACTGTTTTTT.

This clone appeared a single time. J is TRBJ1-1 and V is TRBV6-5; D remains unclear. This CDR3 contains 12 residues. Germline CDR1 MNHEY, CDR2 SVGAGI. The V end lost 8 bases, the J end lost 6 bases, and 13 bases lay between the germline ends. In DNA, the CDR3 is TGTGCCAGCCGGGCCCTTTGGGCTGAAGCTTTCTTT. Protein product: CASRALWAEAFF.

The chain combines TRBV12-3 or TRBV12-4 with TRBJ1-3, with D tentatively TRBD1 (5 bases). Trimming took off 6 bases at V and 3 bases at J, with 6 bases between the two ends. The CDR3 has 12 amino acids. The CDR3 sequence is CASRQGGNTIYF. In DNA form, the CDR3 reads TGTGCCAGCAGGCAGGGTGGAAACACCATATATTTT.

The chain joins TRBV7-8 to TRBJ1-2, with D hard to call. Trimming shortened V by 5 bases and J by 4 bases, and 11 bases separated the two germline ends. CDR3 length: 13 residues. Germline CDR1 SGHVS, CDR2 FQNEAQ. The CDR3 sequence: CASSRESLYGYTF. The CDR3 DNA reads as TGTGCCAGCAGCCGTGAGTCCCTCTATGGCTACACCTTC.

The gene calls are TRBV3-1 (or the pseudogene TRBV3-2) and TRBJ1-3; D is unclear. The CDR3 contains 15 residues. Deletions cut 3 bases from V and 0 bases from J, with 9 bases between. CDR1 is LGHDT and CDR2 is YNNKEL in the germline V gene (reference sequence). CDR3: CASSQTRVSGNTIYF. CDR3 coding DNA: TGTGCCAGCAGCCAGACACGGGTCTCTGGAAACACCATATATTTT.

This clone was counted once. This chain links TRBV5-4 with TRBJ2-3, with 13 positions matching TRBD2. CDR3 length: 17 residues. Germline values: CDR1 SGHNT, CDR2 YYREEE (reference sequence). Trimming at V came to 9 bases and at J to 6 bases, leaving 16 bases not matched to a gene. CDR3 coding DNA: TGTGCCATCACCCAAGGGGTACTAGCGGGGGGGCGTGATACGCAGTATTTT. It is translated as CAITQGVLAGGRDTQYF.

The rearrangement uses TRBV14 and TRBJ1-2; D uncertain. The CDR3 is made up of 13 amino acids. Trimming left V 0 bases short and J 12 bases short, with 14 bases between. Germline assignment: CDR1 SGHDN and CDR2 FVKESK. The CDR3 region has the DNA TGTGCCAGCAGCCAAGATCTGGTCAGCAAACACACCTTC. Protein product: CASSQDLVSKHTF.

The chain recombines TRBV7-9 with TRBJ2-5; no clear D gene. With 5 bases removed from V and 1 base from J, the gap between germline ends came to 11 bases. The length of the CDR3 is 14 residues. The germline V gene has CDR1 SEHNR and CDR2 FQNEAQ (reference sequence). The CDR3 nucleotides are TGTGCCAGCAGCCTACCGGGTCCCCAAGAGACCCAGTACTTC. Its translation is CASSLPGPQETQYF.

This clone was seen only once. This chain's CDR3 is CASGLVLAGDSYNEQFF. Written as DNA, the CDR3 is TGTGCTAGTGGTTTGGTACTGGCGGGGGACTCCTACAATGAGCAGTTCTTC. V is TRBV12-5 and J is TRBJ2-1; 7 nucleotides line up with TRBD2. The CDR3 is 17 residues long. The V and J ends lost 0 bases and 0 bases, in that order; junction bases with no gene match: 5. The germline gives CDR1 LGHNT, CDR2 FRNRAP.

As regards this clone: This same CDR3 is encoded by further DNA sequences in the sample. The chain combines TRBV19 with TRBJ1-5; TRBD1 might be the D (6 bases). Germline-derived CDR1 and CDR2 are LNHDA and SQIVND (reference sequence). CDR3 size: 15 residues. Trimming removed 5 bases from V and 0 bases from J, with 11 bases in between. The CDR3 region has the DNA TGTGCCAGTAGTGGGGGACACTATAGCAATCAGCCCCAGCATTTT. This gives the protein CASSGGHYSNQPQHF.

The chain is built from TRBV20-1 and TRBJ2-1; D not certain. The germline V and J ends were trimmed by 5 bases and 12 bases, with 11 bases remaining between them. This CDR3 has 10 amino acids. CDR1 DFQATT and CDR2 SNEGSKA come from the germline V gene (reference sequence). The CDR3 bases are TGCAGTGCTCTAGGAGACGGGCAGTTCTTC. Protein sequence: CSALGDGQFF.

This clone was detected only once. The chain carries TRBV2 and TRBJ1-3, with D perhaps matching TRBD1 (5 bases). Germline assignment: CDR1 SNHLY and CDR2 FYNNEI. This CDR3 comprises 16 residues. The V end was cut by 1 base, the J end by 2 bases, with 12 bases between. For the CDR3, the DNA is TGTGCCAGCAGTGAAGTGGGCGGGGCAGCTGGAAACACCATATATTTT. Protein product: CASSEVGGAAGNTIYF.

The chain recombines TRBV3-1 (or the pseudogene TRBV3-2) with TRBJ2-3; TRBD1 aligns across 7 bases. J gave up 2 bases and V 0 bases, and 8 bases lay outside the gene matches. This CDR3 spans 17 amino acids. Germline V lookup: CDR1 LGHDT, CDR2 YNNKEL (reference sequence). The CDR3 bases are TGTGCCAGCAGCCAAGATCCAGGGACAGTCTACACAGATACGCAGTATTTT. Amino acids: CASSQDPGTVYTDTQYF.

CDR3 amino acids: CASSQGVTGETEAFF. The CDR3 nucleotides are TGCGCCAGCAGCCAAGGAGTAACCGGGGAGACTGAAGCTTTCTTT. V is TRBV4-3 and J is TRBJ1-1; D remains ambiguous. CDR1 is LGHNA and CDR2 is YSLEER in the germline V gene. The germline V and J ends were trimmed by 1 base and 5 bases, with 14 bases remaining between them. CDR3 length: 15 amino acids.

The V gene is TRBV2, the J gene TRBJ1-6, with D tentatively TRBD1 (6 bases). There are 14 residues in the CDR3. Germline V lookup: CDR1 SNHLY, CDR2 FYNNEI. V lost 5 bases, J lost 7 bases, and 12 bases lay in between. The CDR3 spells CASSRGTLNSPLHF. The CDR3 DNA reads TGTGCCAGCAGTAGGGGGACTTTAAATTCACCCCTCCACTTT.

This clone appeared a single time. V is TRBV29-1 and J is TRBJ1-2; possible D gene TRBD1, 5 bases. The germline V and J ends were trimmed by 7 bases and 4 bases, with 25 bases remaining between them. CDR1 and CDR2 (germline): SQVTM, ANQGSEA. This CDR3 spans 16 amino acids. Here the CDR3 reads CSAYSSGQNNVYGYTF. CDR3 coding DNA: TGCAGCGCGTATTCCTCAGGACAAAATAATGTCTATGGCTACACCTTC.

This clone has just a few counts. This chain joins TRBV7-9 and TRBJ2-7; weak D call: TRBD1 (6 bases). V dropped 5 bases and J dropped 5 bases, with 13 bases sitting between them. Germline values: CDR1 SEHNR, CDR2 FQNEAQ (reference sequence). The CDR3 is made up of 13 amino acids. The CDR3 DNA sequence: TGTGCCAGCAGCATATCACAGGGCCACGAGCAGTACTTC. Translated, it gives CASSISQGHEQYF.

The chain uses TRBV6-5 and TRBJ2-1; tentative D call: TRBD1 (6 bases). CDR3 length: 14 residues. The germline CDR1 and CDR2 sequences are MNHEY and SVGAGI. V was shortened by 0 bases and J by 8 bases, with 11 bases between the two germline ends. CDR3 in amino acids: CASSYSGARDEQFF. The DNA for the CDR3 is TGTGCCAGCAGTTACTCGGGGGCTAGGGATGAGCAGTTCTTC.

This clone was counted a single time. The V call is TRBV12-3 or TRBV12-4, the J call TRBJ2-1; no clear D gene. The CDR3 is made up of 13 amino acids. V was shortened by 3 bases and J by 8 bases, with 11 bases between the two germline ends. The CDR3 is CASSLLQWDEQFF. CDR3 sequence (DNA): TGTGCCAGCAGTTTGTTACAATGGGATGAGCAGTTCTTC.

The rearrangement uses TRBV5-4 and TRBJ2-2, with D possibly called TRBD1 or TRBD2 (5 bases each). In germline, CDR1 is SGHNT, CDR2 YYREEE (reference sequence). The CDR3 has 17 residues. V was cut by 0 bases and J by 7 bases, with 19 bases left in between. Written as DNA, the CDR3 is TGTGCCAGCAGCTTGGAGGGGCTAGCTGGTCGGGGCGGGGAGCTGTTTTTT. This translates into CASSLEGLAGRGGELFF.

The CDR3 loop reads CASSTLGVAQYF. The CDR3 nucleotides read TGTGCCAGCAGCACGCTCGGAGTGGCCCAGTACTTC. The chain recombines TRBV6-2 or TRBV6-3 with TRBJ2-5; D gene uncertain. The V gene's germline CDR1 is MNHEY and CDR2 SVGEGT. The CDR3 is 12 residues long. Trimming pared 6 bases from V and 9 bases from J, leaving 14 bases between.

As regards this clone: A junction end diverges from the germline sequence, so it may reflect a read error. The chain has TRBV28 and TRBJ1-4; 7 nucleotides align to TRBD1. The CDR3 extends over 13 amino acids. Germline V gene data show CDR1 as MDHEN and CDR2 as SYDVKM. CDR3 sequence reads: CASSLPRGGKPFF. The CDR3 DNA reads TGTGCCAGCAGTTTACCCAGGGGGGGGAAACCGTTTTTT.